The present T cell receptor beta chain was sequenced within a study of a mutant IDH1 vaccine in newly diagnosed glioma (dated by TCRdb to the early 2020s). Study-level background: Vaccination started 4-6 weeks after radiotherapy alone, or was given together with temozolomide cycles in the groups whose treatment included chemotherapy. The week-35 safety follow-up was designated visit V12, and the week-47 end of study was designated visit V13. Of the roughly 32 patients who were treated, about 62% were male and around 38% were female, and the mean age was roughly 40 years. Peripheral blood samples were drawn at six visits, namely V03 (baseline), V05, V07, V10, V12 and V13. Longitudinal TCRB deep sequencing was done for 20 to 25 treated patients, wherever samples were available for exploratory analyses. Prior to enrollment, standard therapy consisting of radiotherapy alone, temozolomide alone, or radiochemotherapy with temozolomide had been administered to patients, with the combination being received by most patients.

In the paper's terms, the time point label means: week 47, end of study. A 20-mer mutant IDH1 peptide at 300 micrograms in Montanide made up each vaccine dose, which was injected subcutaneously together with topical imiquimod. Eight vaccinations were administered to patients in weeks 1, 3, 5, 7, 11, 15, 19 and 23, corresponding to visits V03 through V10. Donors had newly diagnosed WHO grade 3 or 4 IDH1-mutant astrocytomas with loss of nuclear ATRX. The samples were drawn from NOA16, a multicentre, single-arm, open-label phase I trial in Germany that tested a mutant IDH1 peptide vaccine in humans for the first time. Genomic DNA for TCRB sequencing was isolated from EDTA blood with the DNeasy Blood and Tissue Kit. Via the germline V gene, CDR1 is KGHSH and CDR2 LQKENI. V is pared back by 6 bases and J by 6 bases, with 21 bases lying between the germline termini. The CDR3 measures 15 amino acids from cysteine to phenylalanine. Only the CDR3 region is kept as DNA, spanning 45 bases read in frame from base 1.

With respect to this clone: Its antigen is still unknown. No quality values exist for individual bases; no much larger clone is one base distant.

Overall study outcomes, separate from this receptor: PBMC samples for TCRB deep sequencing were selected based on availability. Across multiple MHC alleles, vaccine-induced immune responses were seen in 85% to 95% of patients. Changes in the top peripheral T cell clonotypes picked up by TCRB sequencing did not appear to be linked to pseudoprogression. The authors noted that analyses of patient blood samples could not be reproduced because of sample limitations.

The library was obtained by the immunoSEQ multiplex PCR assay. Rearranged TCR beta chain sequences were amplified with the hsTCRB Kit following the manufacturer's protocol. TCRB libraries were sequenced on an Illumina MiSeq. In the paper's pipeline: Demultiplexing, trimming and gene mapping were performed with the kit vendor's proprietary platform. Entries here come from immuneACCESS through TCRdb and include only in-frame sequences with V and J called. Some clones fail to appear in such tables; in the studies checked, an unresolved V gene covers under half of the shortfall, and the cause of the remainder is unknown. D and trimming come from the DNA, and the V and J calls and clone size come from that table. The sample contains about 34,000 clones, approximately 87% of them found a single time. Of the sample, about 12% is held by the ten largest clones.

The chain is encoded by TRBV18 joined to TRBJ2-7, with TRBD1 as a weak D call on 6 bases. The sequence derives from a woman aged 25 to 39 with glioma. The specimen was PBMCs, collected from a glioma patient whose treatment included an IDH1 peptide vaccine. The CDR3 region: CASSPNDRSVGEQYF. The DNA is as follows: TGTGCCAGCTCCCCAAACGACAGGTCCGTAGGCGAGCAGTACTTC.